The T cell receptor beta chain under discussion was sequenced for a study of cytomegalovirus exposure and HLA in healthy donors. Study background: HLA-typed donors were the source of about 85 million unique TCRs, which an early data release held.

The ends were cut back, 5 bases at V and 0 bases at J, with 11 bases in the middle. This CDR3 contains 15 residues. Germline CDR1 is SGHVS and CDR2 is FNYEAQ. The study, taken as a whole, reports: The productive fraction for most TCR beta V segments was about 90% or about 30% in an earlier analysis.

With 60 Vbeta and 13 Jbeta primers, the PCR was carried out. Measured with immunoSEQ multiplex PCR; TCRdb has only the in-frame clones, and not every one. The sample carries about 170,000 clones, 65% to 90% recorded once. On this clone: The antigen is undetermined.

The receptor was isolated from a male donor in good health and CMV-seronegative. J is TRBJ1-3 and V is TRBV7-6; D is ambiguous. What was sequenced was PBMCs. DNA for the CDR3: TGTGCCAGCAGCCCCCTGGCTCACTCTGGAAACACCATATATTTT. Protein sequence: CASSPLAHSGNTIYF.